The clone carrying this T cell receptor (beta chain) has more than one count but fewer than ten. At one boundary the junction diverges from the germline segment, which might be a read error. The sample is drawn from a study of neurological immune-mediated disorders. 5'RACE with 10-nucleotide random UMIs generated the cDNA. Via MiXCR, TCRdb re-called the 5' RACE reads, giving one row per CDR3 protein. The sample holds over 4,500 distinct CDR3 sequences, 23% seen once. Sequenced sample: CD8+ T cells from blood. The source of this sequence is a woman in her sixties or seventies with HTLV-1-associated myelopathy (HAM/TSP).

CDR3 sequence reads: CSSSLGPVLEQFF. DNA for the CDR3: TGTTCCAGCAGCTTAGGCCCTGTCCTCGAGCAGTTCTTC. This chain uses TRBV7-2 with TRBJ2-1, with no clear D. This CDR3 has 13 residues. CDR1 is SGHTA, CDR2 FQGNSA, per germline. Together with reference TRBV7-2 and TRBJ2-1, the CDR3 gives the full variable domain: GAGVSQSPSNKVTEKGKDVELRCDPISGHTALYWYRQSLGQGLEFLIYFQGNSAPDKSGLPSDRFSAERTGGSVSTLTIQRTQQEDSAVYLCSSSLGPVLEQFFGPGTRLTVL.